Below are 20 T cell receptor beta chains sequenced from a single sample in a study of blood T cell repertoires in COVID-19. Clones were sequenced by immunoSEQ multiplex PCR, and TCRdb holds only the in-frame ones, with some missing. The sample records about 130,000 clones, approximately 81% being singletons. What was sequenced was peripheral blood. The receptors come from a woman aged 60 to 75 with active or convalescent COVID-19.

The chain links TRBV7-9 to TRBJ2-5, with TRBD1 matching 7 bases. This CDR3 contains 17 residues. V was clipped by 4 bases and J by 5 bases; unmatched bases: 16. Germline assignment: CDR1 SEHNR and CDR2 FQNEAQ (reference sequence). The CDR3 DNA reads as TGTGCCAGCAGCTACTCCTCCCGGGCACCCAGGGGGGAGACCCAGTACTTC. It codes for CASSYSSRAPRGETQYF.

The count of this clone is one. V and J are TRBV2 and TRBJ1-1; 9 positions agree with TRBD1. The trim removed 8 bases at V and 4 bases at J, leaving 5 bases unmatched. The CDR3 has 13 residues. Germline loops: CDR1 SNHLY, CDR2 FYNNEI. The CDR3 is CASARDRVTEAFF. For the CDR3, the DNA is TGTGCCAGCGCCCGGGACAGGGTCACTGAAGCTTTCTTT.

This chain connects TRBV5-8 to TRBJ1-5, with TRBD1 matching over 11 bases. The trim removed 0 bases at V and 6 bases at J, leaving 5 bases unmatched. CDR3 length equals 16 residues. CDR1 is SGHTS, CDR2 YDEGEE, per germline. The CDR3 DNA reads TGTGCCAGCAGCTTGGAACAAGGGACAGGGGGTCAGCCCCAGCATTTT. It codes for CASSLEQGTGGQPQHF.

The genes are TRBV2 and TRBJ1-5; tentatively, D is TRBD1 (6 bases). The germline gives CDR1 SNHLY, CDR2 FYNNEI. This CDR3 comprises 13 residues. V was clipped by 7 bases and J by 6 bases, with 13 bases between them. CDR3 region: CASNRASIQPQHF. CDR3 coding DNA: TGTGCCAGCAACAGGGCGTCAATTCAGCCCCAGCATTTT.

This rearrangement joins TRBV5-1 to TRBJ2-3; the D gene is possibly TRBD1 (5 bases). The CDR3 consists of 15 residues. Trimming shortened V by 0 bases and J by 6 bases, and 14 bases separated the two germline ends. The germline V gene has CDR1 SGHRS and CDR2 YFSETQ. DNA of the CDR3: TGCGCCAGCAGCTTGGACCAGGGCGGATCGGATACGCAGTATTTT. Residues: CASSLDQGGSDTQYF.

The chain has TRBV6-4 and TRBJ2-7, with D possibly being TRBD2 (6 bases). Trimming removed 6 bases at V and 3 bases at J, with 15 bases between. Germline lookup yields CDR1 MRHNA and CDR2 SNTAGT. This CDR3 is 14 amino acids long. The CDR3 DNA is TGTGCCAGCAGACGGGAGTCCCCCCTCTACGAGCAGTACTTC. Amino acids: CASRRESPLYEQYF.

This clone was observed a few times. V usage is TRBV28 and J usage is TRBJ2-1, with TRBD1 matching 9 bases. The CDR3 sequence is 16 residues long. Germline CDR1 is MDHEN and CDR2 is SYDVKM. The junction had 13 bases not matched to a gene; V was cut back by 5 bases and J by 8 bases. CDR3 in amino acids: CASSLIPGQGGDEQFF. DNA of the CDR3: TGTGCCAGCAGTCTCATCCCGGGACAGGGTGGGGATGAGCAGTTCTTC.

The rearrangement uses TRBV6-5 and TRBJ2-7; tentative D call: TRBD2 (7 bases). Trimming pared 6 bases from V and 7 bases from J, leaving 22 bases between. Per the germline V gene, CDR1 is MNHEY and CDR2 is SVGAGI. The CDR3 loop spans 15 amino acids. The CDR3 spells CASSQAGQGLWEQYF. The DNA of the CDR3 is TGTGCCAGCAGCCAAGCGGGGCAGGGGCTCTGGGAGCAGTACTTC.

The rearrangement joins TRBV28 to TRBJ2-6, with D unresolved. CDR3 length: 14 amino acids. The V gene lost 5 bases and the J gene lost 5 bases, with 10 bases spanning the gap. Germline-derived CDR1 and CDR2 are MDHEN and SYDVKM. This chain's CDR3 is CASSTRARANVLTF. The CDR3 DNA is TGTGCCAGCAGTACCCGAGCGAGGGCCAACGTCCTGACTTTC.

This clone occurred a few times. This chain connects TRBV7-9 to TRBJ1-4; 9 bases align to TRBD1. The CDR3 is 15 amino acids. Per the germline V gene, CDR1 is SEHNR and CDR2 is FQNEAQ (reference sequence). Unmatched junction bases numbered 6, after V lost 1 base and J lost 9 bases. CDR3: CASSLEGQGFQKLFF. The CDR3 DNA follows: TGTGCCAGCAGCTTAGAAGGACAGGGGTTTCAAAAACTGTTTTTT.

The CDR3 DNA is TGTGCCACCAGTGACCCACGAGGGGGCTATGGCTACACCTTC. Translated, it gives CATSDPRGGYGYTF. The chain has TRBV24-1 and TRBJ1-2, with D tentatively TRBD1 (6 bases). With 4 bases removed from V and 4 bases from J, the gap between germline ends came to 12 bases. The CDR3 is made up of 14 amino acids. Germline-derived CDR1 and CDR2 are KGHDR and SFDVKD.

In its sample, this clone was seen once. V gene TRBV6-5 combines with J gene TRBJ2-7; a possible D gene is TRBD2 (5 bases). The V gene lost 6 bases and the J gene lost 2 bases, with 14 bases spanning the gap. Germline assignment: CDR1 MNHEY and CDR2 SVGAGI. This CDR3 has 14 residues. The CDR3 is CASSPAGGPYEQYF. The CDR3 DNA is TGTGCCAGCAGCCCGGCAGGCGGGCCCTACGAGCAGTACTTC.

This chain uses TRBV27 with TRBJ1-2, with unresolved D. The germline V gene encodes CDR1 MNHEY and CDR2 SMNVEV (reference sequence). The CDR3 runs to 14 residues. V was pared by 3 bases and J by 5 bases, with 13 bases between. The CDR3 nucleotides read TGTGCCAGCAGTTTGCCGGGATGGAGATATGGCTACACCTTC. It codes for CASSLPGWRYGYTF.

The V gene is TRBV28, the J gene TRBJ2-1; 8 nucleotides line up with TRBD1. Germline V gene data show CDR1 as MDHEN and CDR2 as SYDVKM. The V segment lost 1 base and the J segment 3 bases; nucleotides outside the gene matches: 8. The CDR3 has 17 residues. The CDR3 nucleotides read TGTGCCAGCAGTTTATTAGGTGGACAGGGCGTCTACAATGAGCAGTTCTTC. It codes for CASSLLGGQGVYNEQFF.

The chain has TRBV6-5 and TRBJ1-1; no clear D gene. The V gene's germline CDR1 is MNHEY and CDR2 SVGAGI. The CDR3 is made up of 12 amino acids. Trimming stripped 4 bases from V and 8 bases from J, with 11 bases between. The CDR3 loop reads CASSSIWEEAFF. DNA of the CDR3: TGTGCCAGCAGTTCGATATGGGAGGAAGCTTTCTTT.

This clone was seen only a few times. The CDR3 nucleotides read TGTGCCAGCAGTTATAATGGGCGGGAGTACAATGAGCAGTTCTTC. Residues: CASSYNGREYNEQFF. The chain combines TRBV6-2 or TRBV6-3 with TRBJ2-1, with 7 bases identical to TRBD2. Trimming at V came to 3 bases and at J to 4 bases, leaving 6 bases not matched to a gene. CDR1 MNHEY and CDR2 SVGEGT come from the germline V gene. The length of the CDR3 is 15 residues.

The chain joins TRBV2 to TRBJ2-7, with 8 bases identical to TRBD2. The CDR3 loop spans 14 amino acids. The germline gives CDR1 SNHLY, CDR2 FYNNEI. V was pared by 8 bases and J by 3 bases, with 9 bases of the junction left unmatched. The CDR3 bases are TGTGCCAGCGGGCAAAGCGGGAGCAACTACGAGCAGTACTTC. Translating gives CASGQSGSNYEQYF.

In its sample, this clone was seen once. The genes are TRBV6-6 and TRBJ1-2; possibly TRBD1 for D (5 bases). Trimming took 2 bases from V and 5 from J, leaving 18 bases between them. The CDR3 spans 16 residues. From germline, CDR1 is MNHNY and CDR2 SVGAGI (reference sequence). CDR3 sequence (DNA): TGTGCCAGCAGTTACCCGGACACCTTGCGGTTATATGGCTACACCTTC. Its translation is CASSYPDTLRLYGYTF.

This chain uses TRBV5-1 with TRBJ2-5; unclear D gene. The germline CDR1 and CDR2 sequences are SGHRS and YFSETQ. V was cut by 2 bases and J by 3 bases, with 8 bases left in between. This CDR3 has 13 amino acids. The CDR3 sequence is CASSFDIEETQYF. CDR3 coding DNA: TGCGCCAGCAGCTTTGACATCGAAGAGACCCAGTACTTC.

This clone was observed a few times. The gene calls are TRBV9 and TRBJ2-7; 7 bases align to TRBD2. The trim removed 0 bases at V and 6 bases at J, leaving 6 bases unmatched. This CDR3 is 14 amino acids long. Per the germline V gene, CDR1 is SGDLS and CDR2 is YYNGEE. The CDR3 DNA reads TGTGCCAGCAGCGTAGTTCCTGTAGCGGGCGAGCAGTACTTC. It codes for CASSVVPVAGEQYF.